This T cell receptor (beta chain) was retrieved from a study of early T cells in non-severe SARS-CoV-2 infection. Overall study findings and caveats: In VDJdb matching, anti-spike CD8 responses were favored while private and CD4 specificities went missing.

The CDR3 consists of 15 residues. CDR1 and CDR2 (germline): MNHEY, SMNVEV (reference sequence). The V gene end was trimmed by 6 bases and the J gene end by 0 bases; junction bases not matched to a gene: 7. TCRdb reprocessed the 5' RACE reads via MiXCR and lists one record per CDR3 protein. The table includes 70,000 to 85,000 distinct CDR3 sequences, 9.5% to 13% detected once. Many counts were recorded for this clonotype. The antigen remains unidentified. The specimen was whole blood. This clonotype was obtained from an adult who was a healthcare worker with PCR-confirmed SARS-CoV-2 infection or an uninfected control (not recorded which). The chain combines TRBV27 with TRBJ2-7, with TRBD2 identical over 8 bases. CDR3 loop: CASSATSGYSYEQYF. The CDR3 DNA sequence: TGTGCCAGCAGCGCAACTAGCGGCTACTCCTACGAGCAGTACTTC.